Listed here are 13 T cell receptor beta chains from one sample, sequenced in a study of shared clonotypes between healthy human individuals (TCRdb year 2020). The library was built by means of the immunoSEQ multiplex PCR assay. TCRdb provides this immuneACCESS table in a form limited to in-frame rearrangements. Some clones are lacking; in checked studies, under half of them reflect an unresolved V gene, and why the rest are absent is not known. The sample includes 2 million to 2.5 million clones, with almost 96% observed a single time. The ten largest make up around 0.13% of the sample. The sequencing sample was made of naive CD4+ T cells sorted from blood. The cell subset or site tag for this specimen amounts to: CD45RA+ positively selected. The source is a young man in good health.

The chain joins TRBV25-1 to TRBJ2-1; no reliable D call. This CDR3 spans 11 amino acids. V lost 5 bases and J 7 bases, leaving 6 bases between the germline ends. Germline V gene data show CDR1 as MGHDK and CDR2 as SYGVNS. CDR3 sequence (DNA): TGTGCCAGCAGTAATCGGAATGAGCAGTTCTTC. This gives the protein CASSNRNEQFF.

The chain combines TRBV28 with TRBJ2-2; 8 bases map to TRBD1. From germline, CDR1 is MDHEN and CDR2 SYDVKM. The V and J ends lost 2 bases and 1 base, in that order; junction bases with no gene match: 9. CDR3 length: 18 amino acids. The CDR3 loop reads CASSLPLRDRLNTGELFF. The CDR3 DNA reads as TGTGCCAGCAGTTTACCTCTGAGGGACAGGCTGAACACCGGGGAGCTGTTTTTT.

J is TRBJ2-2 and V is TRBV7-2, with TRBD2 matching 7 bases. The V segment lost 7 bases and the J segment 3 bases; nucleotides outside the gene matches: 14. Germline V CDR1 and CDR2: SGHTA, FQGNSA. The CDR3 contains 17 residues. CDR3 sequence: CASIQNAGRAHTGELFF. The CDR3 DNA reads TGTGCCAGCATACAGAACGCAGGGAGGGCACACACCGGGGAGCTGTTTTTT.

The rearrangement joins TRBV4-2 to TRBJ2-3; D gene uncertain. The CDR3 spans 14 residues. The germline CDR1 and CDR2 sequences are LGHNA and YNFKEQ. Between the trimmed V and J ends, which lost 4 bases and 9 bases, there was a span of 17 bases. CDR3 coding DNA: TGTGCCAGCAGCCCCGAATGGGCAGGTACGACGCAGTATTTT. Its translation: CASSPEWAGTTQYF.

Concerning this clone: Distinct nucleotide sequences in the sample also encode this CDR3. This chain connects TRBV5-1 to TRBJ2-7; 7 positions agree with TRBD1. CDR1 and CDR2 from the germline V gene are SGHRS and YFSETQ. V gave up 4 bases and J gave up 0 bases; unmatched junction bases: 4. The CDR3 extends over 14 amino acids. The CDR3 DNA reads TGCGCCAGCAGCCGGGACAGAGCCTCCTACGAGCAGTACTTC. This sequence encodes CASSRDRASYEQYF.

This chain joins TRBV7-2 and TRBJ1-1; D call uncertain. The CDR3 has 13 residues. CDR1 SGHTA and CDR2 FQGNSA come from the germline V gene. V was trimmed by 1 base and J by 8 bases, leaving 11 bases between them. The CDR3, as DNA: TGTGCCAGCAGCTTAGAGATCACGGCCGAAGCTTTCTTT. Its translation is CASSLEITAEAFF.

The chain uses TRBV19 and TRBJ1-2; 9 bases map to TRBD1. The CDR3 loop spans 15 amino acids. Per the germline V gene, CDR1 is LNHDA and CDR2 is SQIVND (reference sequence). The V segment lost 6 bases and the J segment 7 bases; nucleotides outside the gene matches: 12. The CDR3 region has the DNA TGTGCCAGTAGGAATACAGGGGGCCTAGGTGGTGGCTACACCTTC. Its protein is CASRNTGGLGGGYTF. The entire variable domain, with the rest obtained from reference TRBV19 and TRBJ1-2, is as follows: DGGITQSPKYLFRKEGQNVTLSCEQNLNHDAMYWYRQDPGQGLRLIYYSQIVNDFQKGDIAEGYSVSREKKESFPLTVTSAQKNPTAFYLCASRNTGGLGGGYTFGSGTRLTVV.

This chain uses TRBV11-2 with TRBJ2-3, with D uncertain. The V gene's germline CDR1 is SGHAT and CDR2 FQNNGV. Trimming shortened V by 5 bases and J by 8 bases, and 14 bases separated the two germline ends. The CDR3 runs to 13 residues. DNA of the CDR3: TGTGCCAGCAGCCCCGGACCCTTCCCTACGCAGTATTTT. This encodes CASSPGPFPTQYF.

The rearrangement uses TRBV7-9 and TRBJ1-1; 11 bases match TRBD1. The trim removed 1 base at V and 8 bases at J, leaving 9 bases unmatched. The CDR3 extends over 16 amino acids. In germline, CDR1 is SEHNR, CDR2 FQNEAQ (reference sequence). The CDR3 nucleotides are TGTGCCAGCAGCTTAGGCGGACAGGGGGCTAGCGCCGAAGCTTTCTTT. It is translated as CASSLGGQGASAEAFF.

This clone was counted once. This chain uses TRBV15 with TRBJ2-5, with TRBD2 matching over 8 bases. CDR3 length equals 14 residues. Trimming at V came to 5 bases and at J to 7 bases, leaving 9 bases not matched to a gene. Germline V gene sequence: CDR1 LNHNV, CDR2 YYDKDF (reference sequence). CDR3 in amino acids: CATSQPTSGGTQYF. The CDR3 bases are TGTGCCACCAGCCAACCGACCAGCGGGGGGACCCAGTACTTC.

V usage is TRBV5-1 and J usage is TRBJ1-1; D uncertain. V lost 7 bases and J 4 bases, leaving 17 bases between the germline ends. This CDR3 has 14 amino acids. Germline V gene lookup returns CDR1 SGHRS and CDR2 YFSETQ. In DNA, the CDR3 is TGCGCCAGCTCTTCGAACGGGGTTAGCACTGAAGCTTTCTTT. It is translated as CASSSNGVSTEAFF.

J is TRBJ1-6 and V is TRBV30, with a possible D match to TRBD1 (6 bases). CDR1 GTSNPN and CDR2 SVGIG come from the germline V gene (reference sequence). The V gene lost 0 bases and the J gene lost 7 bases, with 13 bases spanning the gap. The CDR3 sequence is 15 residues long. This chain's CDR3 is CAWSVPWGQNSPLHF. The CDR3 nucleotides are TGTGCCTGGAGTGTCCCGTGGGGGCAGAATTCACCCCTCCACTTT.

The CDR3 DNA follows: TGTGCCAGCAGCTCCGAGGTAGGGGAGCAGTACTTC. This translates into CASSSEVGEQYF. The chain has TRBV11-2 and TRBJ2-7; the D is unclear. The V end lost 4 bases, the J end lost 7 bases, and 11 bases lay between the germline ends. Germline V CDR1 and CDR2: SGHAT, FQNNGV. This CDR3 comprises 12 residues.